The 14 T cell receptor beta chains reported below all come from one sample, sequenced in a study of blood T cell repertoires in COVID-19 (dated by TCRdb to 2018 to 2021). Library preparation employed the immunoSEQ multiplex PCR assay. TCRdb took this table from immuneACCESS and kept in-frame rearrangements with V and J called. Such tables lack part of the clones; where checked against another copy, unresolved V genes explain under half of the gap, and the rest is unexplained. Present in this sample are roughly 200,000 clones, about 88% of which were seen just once. 4.5% to 5% of the sample comes from the top ten. The specimen sequenced was peripheral blood. All receptors derive from a woman aged 80 or over with acute or convalescent COVID-19.

The chain recombines TRBV5-6 with TRBJ2-5; the D gene is possibly TRBD2 (6 bases). Germline values: CDR1 SGHDT, CDR2 YYEEEE. CDR3 length: 13 amino acids. Trimming stripped 4 bases from V and 7 bases from J, with 14 bases between. The DNA for the CDR3 is TGTGCCAGCAGCCATACTAGCTCGGGGACCCAGTACTTC. This sequence encodes CASSHTSSGTQYF.

The CDR3 spells CASSQGGQGATEAFF. DNA for the CDR3: TGCGCCAGCAGCCAAGGGGGACAGGGGGCCACTGAAGCTTTCTTT. The rearrangement links TRBV4-1 to TRBJ1-1, with 12 bases fitting TRBD1. With 1 base clipped from V and 4 bases from J, the junction kept 1 base outside the gene matches. The CDR3 consists of 15 residues. CDR1 MGHRA and CDR2 YSYEKL come from the germline V gene.

The rearrangement joins TRBV6-5 to TRBJ1-3, with 7 bases aligning to TRBD1. CDR1 and CDR2 from the germline V gene are MNHEY and SVGAGI. With V trimmed by 5 bases and J by 7 bases, 8 bases remained unmatched. CDR3 length equals 14 residues. CDR3 region: CASSSQGGVNTIYF. CDR3 DNA sequence: TGTGCCAGCAGTAGTCAGGGGGGAGTGAACACCATATATTTT.

J is TRBJ2-3 and V is TRBV10-3, with 7 positions matching TRBD1. V lost 3 bases and J lost 1; bases outside the gene matches: 10. The CDR3 runs to 17 residues. Germline CDR1 and CDR2: ENHRY and SYGVKD. CDR3: CAISELRGGTGTDTQYF. The CDR3 nucleotides are TGTGCCATCAGTGAACTCAGAGGGGGCACGGGCACAGATACGCAGTATTTT.

The chain employs TRBV28 and TRBJ1-2, with 7 nucleotides matching TRBD1. Germline CDR1 reads MDHEN; CDR2 reads SYDVKM. V shed 6 bases, J shed 1 base, and the junction held 14 bases outside the gene matches. The CDR3 has 17 amino acids. The CDR3 coding sequence is TGTGCCAGCAGAGGGGACAGCTCGGTGGTCCGTAACTATGGCTACACCTTC. This translates into CASRGDSSVVRNYGYTF.

This clone was seen only a few times. This chain uses TRBV9 with TRBJ2-7; 7 nucleotides align to TRBD1. Trimming cost V 3 bases and J 4 bases; bases outside gene matches: 7. In germline, CDR1 is SGDLS, CDR2 YYNGEE. This CDR3 comprises 14 residues. CDR3 DNA: TGTGCCAGCAGCGCCACAGGGGTGGAATACGAGCAGTACTTC. It codes for CASSATGVEYEQYF.

This clone has only one observation. This chain connects TRBV18 to TRBJ2-5; 7 nucleotides agree with TRBD2. Trimming cost V 6 bases and J 5 bases; bases outside gene matches: 9. CDR1 is KGHSH and CDR2 is LQKENI in the germline V gene. The CDR3 consists of 14 residues. This CDR3 is CASSAAPGGETQYF. The DNA of the CDR3 is TGTGCCAGCTCTGCTGCACCCGGGGGGGAGACCCAGTACTTC.

The table lists this clone with a few counts. An end of the junction does not agree with germline; a read error may underlie this. This rearrangement joins TRBV5-1 to TRBJ2-7, with TRBD2 matching over 9 bases. This CDR3 is 15 amino acids long. Germline values: CDR1 SGHRS, CDR2 YFSETQ. CDR3 DNA sequence: TGCGCCAGCAGCTTGGTTGCGGGAGGGACCTATGAGCAGTACTTC. This encodes CASSLVAGGTYEQYF.

This rearrangement joins TRBV5-1 to TRBJ1-1; 8 positions match TRBD1. CDR1 is SGHRS, CDR2 YFSETQ, per germline. V shed 6 bases, J shed 1 base, and the junction held 5 bases outside the gene matches. This CDR3 has 14 residues. CDR3: CASTRQGPNTEAFF. The CDR3 DNA sequence: TGCGCCAGCACCCGACAGGGGCCGAACACTGAAGCTTTCTTT.

The chain combines TRBV28 with TRBJ1-6; D remains ambiguous. The CDR3 contains 15 residues. The V gene lost 2 bases and the J gene lost 7 bases, with 12 bases spanning the gap. Germline-derived CDR1 and CDR2 are MDHEN and SYDVKM. CDR3 nucleotides: TGTGCCAGCAGTTTAGGGCCCCCCAGGAATTCACCCCTCCACTTT. Protein: CASSLGPPRNSPLHF.

V and J are TRBV5-1 and TRBJ2-7, with D perhaps matching TRBD2 (5 bases). CDR3 size: 17 residues. Germline CDR1 is SGHRS and CDR2 is YFSETQ. The V end lost 4 bases, the J end lost 7 bases, and 27 bases lay between the germline ends. CDR3 sequence (DNA): TGCGCCAGCAGCCGTAGGGTTGGCGGGCAAACTCCGGGGGAGCAGTACTTC. Translated: CASSRRVGGQTPGEQYF.

The chain uses TRBV6-5 and TRBJ1-2; 9 bases fit TRBD1. Trimming at V came to 0 bases and at J to 14 bases, leaving 7 bases not matched to a gene. Per germline, CDR1 MNHEY and CDR2 SVGAGI. CDR3 size: 13 residues. The DNA of the CDR3 is TGTGCCAGCAGTTACTCGGAACAGGGGGCAAAAACCTTC. Amino acid sequence: CASSYSEQGAKTF.

The V and J genes are TRBV7-9 and TRBJ1-3, with 8 positions matching TRBD1. V was pared by 0 bases and J by 4 bases, with 8 bases of the junction left unmatched. The CDR3 is made up of 17 amino acids. CDR1 and CDR2 from the germline V gene are SEHNR and FQNEAQ (reference sequence). The CDR3 protein is CASSLALPDRGGNTIYF. In DNA form, the CDR3 reads TGTGCCAGCAGCTTAGCCCTCCCAGACAGGGGAGGAAACACCATATATTTT.

The V call is TRBV4-3, the J call TRBJ1-1; tentatively, D is TRBD1 (6 bases). The CDR3 runs to 15 residues. Trimming cost V 1 base and J 5 bases, with 14 bases left between them. The germline V gene has CDR1 LGHNA and CDR2 YSLEER. CDR3 in DNA: TGCGCCAGCAGCCAAGTCGACAGGCCTCAAACTGAAGCTTTCTTT. Residues: CASSQVDRPQTEAFF.